The T cell receptor (beta chain) described here comes from a study of shared clonotypes between healthy human individuals. General study findings and limits: A handful of donors shared 5% to 5.5% of their naive CD4 clonotypes. On the whole, naive subsets had larger estimated richness than memory subsets had. Despite large depth, rarefaction showed incomplete sorted-subset sequencing.

CDR3 length: 14 residues. Trimming took off 10 bases at V and 0 bases at J, with 13 bases between the two ends. Germline CDR1 reads SNHLY; CDR2 reads FYNNEI. CD45RO-negative CD8 cells positively selected for CCR7 made up the naive population, which excluded terminally differentiated effector memory CD45RA+ cells. As concerns this clone: Its cognate antigen is unknown.

Clones were read by immunoSEQ multiplex PCR, and TCRdb kept only the in-frame ones, dropping some. Here the sample spans a few million clones, over 85% being singletons. The rearrangement joins TRBV2 to TRBJ1-3; D possibly corresponds to TRBD1 (5 bases). Sequenced sample: naive CD8+ T cells from PBMCs. The TCR originated in a young man in good health. Some clones in this sample may be carry-over from other donors' samples. Here the CDR3 reads CATSGGSSGNTIYF. In nucleotides, the CDR3 is TGTGCCACCTCTGGGGGGAGCTCTGGAAACACCATATATTTT.